This T cell receptor (beta chain) was identified during a study of CD8+CD57+ T cells in acquired aplastic anemia (dated by TCRdb to 2016 to 2018). About the full investigation: Extracted DNA from sorted CD4+ and CD8+ cells averaged approximately 3 ug, ranging from 0.2 to 27.4 ug. For healthy donor samples, the average read count was about 10.8 million for CD4+ cells and 11.0 million for CD8+ cells. Results the study describes overall, beyond this receptor: Patients and healthy controls showed no significant difference in CD8+ Simpson's diversity (P=0.060). Roughly 31 CD8+ CDR3 sequences were shared between patients and controls but appeared highly expressed in patients and within their immunodominant clones.

TCR beta VDJ combination and CDR3 sequence profiling used genomic DNA as the template. An Illumina HiSeq 2000 was the platform used for TCR repertoire sequencing. In the source study's methods: TRBV/TRBJ rearrangement plots, CDR3 size and DJ length profiles, and Simpson's diversity index were used to evaluate the repertoires. Whichever DNA sequence was most abundant in the deep sequencing data was defined as the immunodominant clone. CDR3 amino acid sequences were screened for sharing across subjects and compared with published repertoires and the VDJdb database. In TCRdb, the public reads were trimmed at Q25 with fastp and aligned with MiXCR, with productive beta chains retained. A single entry per CDR3 protein holds the most common genes and DNA from its merged rows. These V and J calls originate from TCRdb's pipeline instead of the authors' own analysis. The sample table records about 220,000 distinct CDR3 sequences; roughly 33% of these occur just once. The biggest ten clones account for roughly 1.1% of the sample.

TCR repertoires of sorted CD4+ and CD8+ blood T cells from severe aplastic anemia patients and healthy subjects were deep-sequenced in the study. Ficoll-Paque density gradient centrifugation was used to isolate peripheral blood mononuclear cells. CD4+ and CD8+ T cells were sorted by FACS or magnetic beads before DNA extraction. The trim is 0 bases for V and 9 bases for J, with a gap of 12 bases between the germline ends. CDR1 and CDR2 are drawn from the germline V gene: SGHTS, YDEGEE. From the cysteine up to the phenylalanine, the CDR3 has a length of 13 residues. Just CDR3 DNA is preserved here, 39 bases in frame from base 1. The sample holds many counts of this clonotype. Its antigen has not been determined. No clone much larger than this one lies a single base away; base qualities are absent.

The chain is encoded by TRBV5-8 joined to TRBJ1-2, with TRBD1 perhaps the D gene, on 5 matching bases. The sequenced sample consisted of sorted CD4+, CD8+, or CD8+CD57+ T cells (not recorded which) from PBMCs. The receptor comes from a human donor in good health, serving as a control. The bases read TGTGCCAGCAGCTTGGTGGCAGGGCCGCGCTACACCTTC. Translated, this gives CASSLVAGPRYTF.